This T cell receptor (beta chain) was sequenced during a study of blood T cell repertoires in COVID-19. Trimming stripped 6 bases from V and 2 bases from J, with 7 bases between. The CDR3 runs 13 residues. Germline CDR1 MNHEY, CDR2 SVGAGI. The data were produced by immunoSEQ multiplex PCR, yet TCRdb's version contains in-frame clones alone and is incomplete. This sample has 200,000 to 300,000 clones, with about 91% found just once. Individuals aged about 18 to 95 years were recruited from roughly 23 US areas. Researchers sorted participants into cohorts using their self-reported clinical history. This TCR was recovered from a woman aged 40 to 50 with acute COVID-19. The chain couples TRBV6-5 to TRBJ2-2; D might be TRBD2 (5 bases). Sequencing input: PBMCs or T cells enriched from blood (not recorded which). CDR3 sequence (DNA): TGTGCCAGCAGGGGGAGTAACACCGGGGAGCTGTTTTTT. Translated, it gives CASRGSNTGELFF.